Listed here is a single T cell receptor beta chain. No cognate antigen has been identified for it. No much larger clone exists at a distance of one base, and base qualities are not known. The data stem from a study of blood T cell repertoires in COVID-19 (dated by TCRdb to about 2020). The study in broad terms: Samples from collaborators originated in the United States, Italy and Spain and spanned both the acute and convalescent phases of COVID-19. The material from the prospective study consisted of cDNA or gDNA derived from T cells, B-cell-depleted T cells, or PBMCs. The dataset comprised deeply sampled blood TCRbeta repertoires from subjects exposed to, actively infected with, or recovered from COVID-19. The repertoires were released in a freely available public database meant as a resource for research on the immune response to SARS-CoV-2. The samples were drawn from the first 160 participants of the ongoing ImmuneRACE study and from about 1,200 subjects provided by 6 global collaborators. A de-identified subject ID, COVID-19 status, age in years and sex were almost always included in the sample metadata. Where HLA class I and class II types were available, the types were taken from metadata supplied by the sample provider, not from assay-based typing.

TCRbeta CDR3 regions were amplified from genomic DNA by means of the immunoSEQ Assay, a bias-controlled multiplex PCR. The authors' pipeline ran thus. The number of nucleated cells in each sample was estimated by amplification of reference gene primers within the assay. To quantify the absolute abundance of each unique TCRbeta CDR3 rearrangement, sequence reads were collapsed and filtered. Productive Simpson clonality was computed per sample as the square root of Simpson's diversity index over productive rearrangements. TCRdb mirrors the immuneACCESS table, restricted to in-frame sequences. Some clones are absent from its copies; in checked studies, under half trace to an unresolved V gene, and the reason for the others is unknown. V and J calls and clone size come straight from that table; D and trimming were deduced from the DNA. The sample table holds around 72,000 clones, of which approximately 88% were seen once. The ten largest clones add up to 6% to 7% of the sample.

The research as a whole found: The amount of clinical and demographic metadata varied by source and participant and was provided uncurated.

Trimming removed 5 bases from V and 4 bases from J, leaving 15 bases between the germline ends. CDR1 and CDR2, looked up from the germline V gene, are SGHTA and FQGNSA. There are 15 amino acids in the CDR3, from cysteine to phenylalanine inclusive. Left in the record is the CDR3 DNA by itself, 45 bases read in frame from the first base. Collaborating institutions collected whole blood in K2EDTA tubes following their own protocols. For TCRbeta analysis, collaborator samples were shipped as frozen whole blood, as isolated PBMCs, or as DNA extracted from either sample type. The clonotype comes from a woman aged 45-60 years with acute or convalescent COVID-19. Specimen: peripheral blood. The V and J segments used are TRBV7-2 and TRBJ1-3, and perhaps TRBD1 as D gene, on 6 matching bases. The DNA sequence follows: TGTGCCAGCAGCCGTACAGGGTTAGGCGGAAACACCATATATTTT. Its translation reads: CASSRTGLGGNTIYF.